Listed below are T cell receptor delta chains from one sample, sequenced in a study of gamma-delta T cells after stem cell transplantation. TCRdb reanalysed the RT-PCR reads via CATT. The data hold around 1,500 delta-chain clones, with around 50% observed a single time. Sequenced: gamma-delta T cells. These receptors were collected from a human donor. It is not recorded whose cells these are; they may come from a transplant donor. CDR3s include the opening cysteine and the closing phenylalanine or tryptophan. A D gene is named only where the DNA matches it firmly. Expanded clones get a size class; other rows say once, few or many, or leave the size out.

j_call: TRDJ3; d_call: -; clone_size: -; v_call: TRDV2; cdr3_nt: TGTGCCTGTGATCCTACGGGCTCCTGGGACACCCGACAGATGTTTTTC; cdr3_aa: CACDPTGSWDTRQMFF
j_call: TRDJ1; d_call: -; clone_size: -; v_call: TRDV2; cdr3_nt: TGTGCCTGTGACACCGTTCGGGGGCACCTATACACCGATAAACTCATCTTT; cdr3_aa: CACDTVRGHLYTDKLIF
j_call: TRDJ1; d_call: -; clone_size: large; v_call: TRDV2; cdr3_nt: TGTGCCTGTGACAGTATGATGTACACCGATAAACTCATCTTT; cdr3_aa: CACDSMMYTDKLIF
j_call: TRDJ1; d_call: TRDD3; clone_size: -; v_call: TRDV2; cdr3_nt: TGTGCCTGTGACACCGTTTCGGGGATACGGGGCCCCCCCGATAAACTCATCTTT; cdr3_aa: CACDTVSGIRGPPDKLIF
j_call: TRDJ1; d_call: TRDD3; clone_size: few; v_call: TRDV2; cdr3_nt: TGTGCCTGTGACACACTTCAGAAGGCTCCTACTGGGGGGGGAAGCGATAAACTCATCTTT; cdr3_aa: CACDTLQKAPTGGGSDKLIF
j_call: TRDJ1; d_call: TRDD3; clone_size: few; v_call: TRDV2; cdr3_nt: TGTGCCTGTGACAGTTTGGGGGGGGATACACGGCACACCGATAAACTCATCTTT; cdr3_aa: CACDSLGGDTRHTDKLIF
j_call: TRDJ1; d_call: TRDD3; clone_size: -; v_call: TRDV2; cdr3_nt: TGTGCCTGTGACTCGGTCGAGTCCTACAAATTACTGGGGGATAGCGATAAACTCATCTTT; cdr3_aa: CACDSVESYKLLGDSDKLIF
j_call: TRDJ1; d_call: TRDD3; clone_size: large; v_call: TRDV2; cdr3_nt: TGTGCCTGTGACATCCTTACTGGGGGATACGCCGATAAACTCATCTTT; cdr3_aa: CACDILTGGYADKLIF
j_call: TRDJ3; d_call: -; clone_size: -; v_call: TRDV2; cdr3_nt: TGTGCCTGTGACACGGTACTGCACTCCTGGGACACCCGACAGATGTTTTTC; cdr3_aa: CACDTVLHSWDTRQMFF
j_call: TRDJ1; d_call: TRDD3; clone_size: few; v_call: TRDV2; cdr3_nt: TGTGCCTGTGACTCCGTACTGGGGGATAAATATAAACTCATCTTT; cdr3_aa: CACDSVLGDKYKLIF
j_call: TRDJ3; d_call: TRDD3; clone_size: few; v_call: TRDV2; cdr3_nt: TGTGCCTGTGTTGAACTGGGGGATACGCGCCTTGGGAACTGGGACACCCGACAGATGTTTTTC; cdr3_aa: CACVELGDTRLGNWDTRQMFF
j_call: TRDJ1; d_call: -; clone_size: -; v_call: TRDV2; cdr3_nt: TGTGCCTGTGACACCTTGGGGATGGAGTTCGATAAACTCATCTTT; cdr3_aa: CACDTLGMEFDKLIF
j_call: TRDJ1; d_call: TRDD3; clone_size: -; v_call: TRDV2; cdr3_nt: TGTGCCTGTGACACGGTTACTGGGGGGAGCACCGATAAACTCATCTTT; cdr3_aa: CACDTVTGGSTDKLIF
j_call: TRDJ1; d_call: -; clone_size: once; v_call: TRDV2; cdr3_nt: TGTGCCTGTGACATTGTCGGGGAAACCACCGATAAACTCATCTTT; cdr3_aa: CACDIVGETTDKLIF
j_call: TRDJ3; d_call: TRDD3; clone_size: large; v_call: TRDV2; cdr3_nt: TGTGCCTGTGACACTACGGAGACTGGGGGACTCTCCTGGGACACCCGACAGATGTTTTTC; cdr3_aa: CACDTTETGGLSWDTRQMFF
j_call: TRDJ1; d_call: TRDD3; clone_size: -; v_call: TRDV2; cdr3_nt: TGTGCCTGTGATAACATGGGGGAAAACACCGATAAACTCATCTTT; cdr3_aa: CACDNMGENTDKLIF
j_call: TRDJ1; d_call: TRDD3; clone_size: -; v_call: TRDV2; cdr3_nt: TGTGCCTGTGACACCGTCGGGGGATACTCTACCACCGGGAAACTCATCTTT; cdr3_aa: CACDTVGGYSTTGKLIF
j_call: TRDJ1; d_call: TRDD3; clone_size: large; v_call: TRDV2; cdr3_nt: TGTGCCTGTGACAAACTGGGGGACACCGATAAACTCATCTTT; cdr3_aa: CACDKLGDTDKLIF
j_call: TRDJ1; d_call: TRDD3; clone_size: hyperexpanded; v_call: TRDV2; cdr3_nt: TGTGCCTGTGACACTGTTACTGGGGGGCCGTACACCGATAAACTCATCTTT; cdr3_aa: CACDTVTGGPYTDKLIF
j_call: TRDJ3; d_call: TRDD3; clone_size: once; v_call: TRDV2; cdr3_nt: TGTGCCTGTGACACCTTACTGGGGGATCCCTCCTGGGACACCCGACAGATGTTTTTC; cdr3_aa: CACDTLLGDPSWDTRQMFF
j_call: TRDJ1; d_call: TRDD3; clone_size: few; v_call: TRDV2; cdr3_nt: TGTGCCTGTGACACCTTGGGGGATACGCGGGGGCCCGATAAACTCATCTTT; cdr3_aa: CACDTLGDTRGPDKLIF
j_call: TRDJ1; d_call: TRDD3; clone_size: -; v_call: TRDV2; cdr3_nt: TGTGCCTGTGACATCCTCACTGGGGGACCTGATAAACTCATCTTT; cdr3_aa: CACDILTGGPDKLIF
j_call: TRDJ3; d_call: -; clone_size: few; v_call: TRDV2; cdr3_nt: TGTGCCTGTGACACCGTTGGGGGTTCGAGCTCCTGGGACACCCGACAGATGTTTTTC; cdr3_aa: CACDTVGGSSSWDTRQMFF
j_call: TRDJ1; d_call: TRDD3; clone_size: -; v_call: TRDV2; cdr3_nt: TGTGCCTGTGACACCTGGGGGATACAAACTGATAAACTCATCTTT; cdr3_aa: CACDTWGIQTDKLIF
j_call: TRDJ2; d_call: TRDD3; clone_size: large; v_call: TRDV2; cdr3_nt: TGTGCCTGTGACGCCATACTGGGGGATACGCGAGAGTCTGTGACAGCACAACTCTTCTTT; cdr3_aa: CACDAILGDTRESVTAQLFF
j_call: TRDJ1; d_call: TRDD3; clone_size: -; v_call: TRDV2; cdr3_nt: TGTGCCTGTGACAACCTACTTGTGGGGGATAATAACTTTAATAAACTCATCTTT; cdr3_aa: CACDNLLVGDNNFNKLIF